Below, 32 T cell receptor beta chains from the same sample are listed, as sequenced in a study of regulatory T cells in long-lasting Graves disease. Arm-PCR of CDR3 regions with iRepertoire HTBI primers generated TCR beta libraries. Via MiXCR, TCRdb re-called the multiplex PCR reads, giving one row per CDR3 protein. The repertoire holds approximately 400,000 distinct CDR3 sequences, with less than 20% as singletons. The sample's time point: newly diagnosed GD, antithyroid drugs for less than 3 months. RNA isolated from PBMCs was used to make the TCR library. Sequences were derived from peripheral blood mononuclear cells (PBMCs), sampled at new diagnosis, from a patient treated with antithyroid drugs. The receptor set was obtained from a female donor with Graves disease.

This clonotype has only a few counts. The V call is TRBV3-1, the J call TRBJ2-3; possible D gene TRBD2, 5 bases. CDR3 length: 14 residues. Germline V CDR1 and CDR2: LGHDT, YNNKEL (reference sequence). V was shortened by 4 bases and J by 6 bases, with 14 bases between the two germline ends. The chain's CDR3 is CASSPMRGYDTQYF. The CDR3 region has the DNA TGTGCCAGCAGCCCGATGCGAGGGTACGATACGCAGTATTTT.

This clonotype was observed at least ten times. The J gene is TRBJ1-2, the V gene TRBV11-2; D perhaps matches TRBD1 (5 bases). Trimming stripped 1 base from V and 4 bases from J, with 10 bases between. The CDR3 has 14 amino acids. Per the germline V gene, CDR1 is SGHAT and CDR2 is FQNNGV. This CDR3 is CASSLAQGGYGYTF. The CDR3 DNA reads TGTGCCAGCAGCTTAGCGCAGGGCGGCTATGGCTACACCTTC.

This clonotype was recorded at least ten times. As DNA, the CDR3 is TGTGCTAGTGGTTTGGTTCGCTTGACTAGCGGGGGGACCACAGATACGCAGTATTTT. It yields the protein CASGLVRLTSGGTTDTQYF. The gene calls are TRBV12-5 and TRBJ2-3, with 13 bases lining up with TRBD2. Germline CDR1 and CDR2: LGHNT and FRNRAP. There are 19 residues in the CDR3. Trimming at V came to 0 bases and at J to 2 bases, leaving 8 bases not matched to a gene.

This chain connects TRBV27 to TRBJ2-3; 8 positions match TRBD2. Germline V gives CDR1 MNHEY, CDR2 SMNVEV (reference sequence). The J segment lost 9 bases and the V segment lost 5 bases, leaving 13 bases of the junction unmatched. The CDR3 is 15 residues long. The CDR3 DNA sequence: TGTGCCAGCAGTCCCATGTCCGGGGGGGCTGGGACGCAGTATTTT. This gives the protein CASSPMSGGAGTQYF.

This clonotype was recorded many times. J is TRBJ2-2 and V is TRBV7-8; the D call may be TRBD1 or TRBD2 (5 bases each). V shed 5 bases and J shed 4 bases, with 14 bases lying between them. The length of the CDR3 is 15 residues. In germline, CDR1 is SGHVS, CDR2 FQNEAQ. The CDR3 sequence is CASSHRDLATGELFF. The CDR3 DNA reads as TGTGCCAGCAGCCACCGGGACCTAGCCACCGGGGAGCTGTTTTTT.

This clonotype was picked up a small number of times. This sequence joins TRBV7-6 and TRBJ2-5, with TRBD2 as a possible D gene (6 bases). The CDR3 is 16 amino acids. The V gene lost 5 bases and the J gene lost 4 bases, with 20 bases spanning the gap. Germline CDR1 SGHVS, CDR2 FNYEAQ. The CDR3 sequence is CASSARWREKGETQYF. CDR3 DNA sequence: TGTGCCAGCAGCGCCCGCTGGCGGGAAAAAGGAGAGACCCAGTACTTC.

This clonotype has ten or more counts. The CDR3 nucleotides read TGTGCCAGCAGCTTAGTACGGGACAGCGGCTCCTACGAGCAGTACTTC. Protein product: CASSLVRDSGSYEQYF. The V gene is TRBV11-2, the J gene TRBJ2-7; TRBD1 matches 7 bases. V gave up 1 base and J gave up 0 bases; unmatched junction bases: 6. Germline V lookup: CDR1 SGHAT, CDR2 FQNNGV. The CDR3 spans 16 residues.

A remark on this clonotype: A read error is the likely source, as a far larger clone sits one nucleotide away. The chain couples TRBV7-2 to TRBJ2-7; the D gene is possibly TRBD1 (6 bases). V was cut by 8 bases and J by 1 base, with 12 bases left in between. Germline values: CDR1 SGHTA, CDR2 FQGNSA. The CDR3 runs 13 residues. The CDR3 protein is CASSGQNSYEQYF. The CDR3 DNA is TGTGCCAGCTCGGGACAAAATTCCTACGAGCAGTACTTC.

Ten or more counts support this clonotype. This chain joins TRBV2 and TRBJ1-5; 9 nucleotides match TRBD1. The CDR3 spans 14 residues. The V gene end was trimmed by 6 bases and the J gene end by 5 bases; junction bases not matched to a gene: 5. In germline, CDR1 is SNHLY, CDR2 FYNNEI. The CDR3 reads CASSETGGHQPQHF. Here the CDR3 DNA reads TGTGCCAGCAGCGAAACAGGGGGCCATCAGCCCCAGCATTTT.

The genes are TRBV29-1 and TRBJ1-2; D perhaps matches TRBD1 (6 bases). This CDR3 is built from 14 residues. The V gene lost 1 base and the J gene lost 8 bases, with 17 bases spanning the gap. CDR1 and CDR2 (germline): SQVTM, ANQGSEA. The CDR3 sequence is CSVEGRQGIIGYTF. The DNA of the CDR3 is TGCAGCGTTGAAGGGCGCCAGGGGATCATAGGCTACACCTTC.

This clonotype was picked up many times. The junction differs from germline at one of its ends, possibly a read error. J is TRBJ1-2 and V is TRBV6-1, with 9 bases matching TRBD1. The CDR3 runs to 14 residues. Germline values: CDR1 MNHNS, CDR2 SASEGT. The CDR3 region has the DNA TGTGCCAGCAGCGAAGGGACAGGGTCGATCGGCTACACCTTC. Encoded protein: CASSEGTGSIGYTF.

In its sample, this clonotype was seen a few times. The chain recombines TRBV7-9 with TRBJ2-1; 8 bases align to TRBD1. The V gene's germline CDR1 is SEHNR and CDR2 FQNEAQ (reference sequence). CDR3 length: 18 amino acids. Trimming cost V 5 bases and J 8 bases; bases outside gene matches: 20. Written as DNA, the CDR3 is TGTGCCAGCAGCCTAAGAATCCGTGACAGGGGTATGAGCCATGAGCAGTTCTTC. Protein product: CASSLRIRDRGMSHEQFF. The complete variable domain, with remaining parts taken from reference TRBV7-9 and TRBJ2-1, reads DTGVSQNPRHKITKRGQNVTFRCDPISEHNRLYWYRQTLGQGPEFLTYFQNEAQLEKSRLLSDRFSAERPKGSFSTLEIQRTEQGDSAMYLCASSLRIRDRGMSHEQFFGPGTRLTVL.

V and J are TRBV20-1 and TRBJ1-3, with a tentative D call TRBD1 (5 bases). Germline lookup yields CDR1 DFQATT and CDR2 SNEGSKA (reference sequence). Trimming took 4 bases from V and 8 from J, leaving 15 bases between them. The length of the CDR3 is 13 residues. The CDR3 coding sequence is TGCAGTGCTATAGACTTGCGGGGGGACACCATATATTTT. It yields the protein CSAIDLRGDTIYF.

There are many counts of this clonotype. The chain uses TRBV7-3 and TRBJ2-3, with 11 nucleotides matching TRBD2. Germline CDR1 and CDR2: SGHTA and FQGTGA. The V and J ends lost 3 bases and 3 bases, in that order; junction bases with no gene match: 5. This CDR3 region has 16 residues. As DNA, the CDR3 is TGTGCCAGCAGCTTCCAGTCTAGCGGGAGGACAGATACGCAGTATTTT. It specifies CASSFQSSGRTDTQYF.

This clonotype was counted many times. The V and J genes are TRBV6-2 or TRBV6-3 and TRBJ1-1, with 10 bases identical to TRBD1. The CDR3 contains 15 residues. Germline CDR1 and CDR2: MNHEY and SVGEGT. The V segment lost 5 bases and the J segment 6 bases; nucleotides outside the gene matches: 9. The CDR3 is CASSDPGTGVAEAFF. For the CDR3, the DNA is TGTGCCAGCAGTGACCCCGGGACAGGGGTCGCTGAAGCTTTCTTT.

This clonotype showed up just a few times. The chain employs TRBV4-3 and TRBJ1-4; 7 bases line up with TRBD1. Germline CDR1 LGHNA, CDR2 YSLEER. After removal of 0 bases from V and 3 bases from J, the junction contained 4 bases not matched to a gene. This CDR3 is 16 amino acids long. The CDR3 spells CASSQDSGTANEKLFF. In DNA form, the CDR3 reads TGCGCCAGCAGCCAAGATAGTGGGACAGCTAATGAAAAACTGTTTTTT.

The chain is built from TRBV2 and TRBJ1-5, with D tentatively TRBD1 (5 bases). Trimming removed 5 bases at V and 4 bases at J, with 12 bases between. CDR1 and CDR2 from the germline V gene are SNHLY and FYNNEI. This CDR3 is 14 amino acids long. In DNA, the CDR3 is TGTGCCAGCAGTCAATCGACAGTAAATCAGCCCCAGCATTTT. It specifies CASSQSTVNQPQHF.

The rearrangement links TRBV4-1 to TRBJ2-3, with 13 positions matching TRBD2. Germline V gives CDR1 MGHRA, CDR2 YSYEKL. V lost 3 bases, J lost 1 base, and 4 bases stayed unmatched. This CDR3 is built from 17 residues. The CDR3: CASSQEGLAGGTDTQYF. The DNA for the CDR3 is TGCGCCAGCAGCCAGGAAGGACTAGCGGGGGGCACAGATACGCAGTATTTT.

Many counts were recorded for this clonotype. V usage is TRBV11-2 and J usage is TRBJ2-3; a possible D gene is TRBD1 (5 bases). The germline CDR1 and CDR2 sequences are SGHAT and FQNNGV. This CDR3 has 15 amino acids. Deletions cut 4 bases from V and 0 bases from J, with 11 bases between. CDR3 residues: CASSSGRVSTDTQYF. The DNA of the CDR3 is TGTGCCAGCAGCTCCGGCAGGGTTAGCACAGATACGCAGTATTTT. Complete variable domain (other parts from reference TRBV11-2 and TRBJ2-3): EAGVAQSPRYKIIEKRQSVAFWCNPISGHATLYWYQQILGQGPKLLIQFQNNGVVDDSQLPKDRFSAERLKGVDSTLKIQPAKLEDSAVYLCASSSGRVSTDTQYFGPGTRLTVL.

This clonotype was observed many times. The chain recombines TRBV6-1 with TRBJ1-5; TRBD1 is a possible D gene (6 bases). The CDR3 covers 14 residues. The V end was cut by 0 bases, the J end by 9 bases, with 12 bases between. Germline CDR1 and CDR2: MNHNS and SASEGT. The CDR3, as DNA: TGTGCCAGCAGTGAAGCAGGGGGGAGCGGGCCCCAGCATTTT. Translating gives CASSEAGGSGPQHF.

This clonotype was found many times. The CDR3 DNA reads as TGTGCCAGCAGCTTATTTTGGCGACTAGCGGGGGGTGGGACAGATACGCAGTATTTT. This codes for CASSLFWRLAGGGTDTQYF. V gene TRBV7-9 combines with J gene TRBJ2-3; 13 bases align to TRBD2. After removal of 2 bases from V and 3 bases from J, the junction contained 11 bases not matched to a gene. CDR3 size: 19 residues. Germline V gene lookup returns CDR1 SEHNR and CDR2 FQNEAQ (reference sequence).

This clonotype has ten or more counts. V is TRBV6-1 and J is TRBJ2-2; D gene ambiguous. The CDR3 loop spans 14 amino acids. From germline, CDR1 is MNHNS and CDR2 SASEGT. The V end was cut by 4 bases, the J end by 2 bases, with 8 bases between. The DNA for the CDR3 is TGTGCCAGCAGTGCCCAAGACAACACCGGGGAGCTGTTTTTT. Its protein is CASSAQDNTGELFF.

This clonotype was found many times. The chain employs TRBV19 and TRBJ1-2, with 7 bases matching TRBD1. The V and J ends lost 9 bases and 2 bases, in that order; junction bases with no gene match: 6. Looked up from germline, CDR1 is LNHDA and CDR2 is SQIVND (reference sequence). The length of the CDR3 is 13 residues. CDR3 protein: CASKDRVNYGYTF. CDR3 DNA sequence: TGTGCCAGCAAAGACAGGGTAAACTATGGCTACACCTTC.

This clonotype has a handful of counts. The chain couples TRBV28 to TRBJ1-1; 8 positions agree with TRBD1. J was trimmed by 5 bases and V by 5 bases; bases with no gene match: 7. Germline CDR1 MDHEN, CDR2 SYDVKM. CDR3 size: 14 residues. Here the CDR3 DNA reads TGTGCCAGCAGTATTACAGGGGGGCGAACTGAAGCTTTCTTT. Translating gives CASSITGGRTEAFF.

CDR3 nucleotide sequence: TGTGCCAGCTCACCAGGGCTAGTGGGAACCACAGATACGCAGTATTTT. Residues: CASSPGLVGTTDTQYF. The chain is built from TRBV18 and TRBJ2-3; unclear D gene. The CDR3 length is 16 residues. Germline V gene lookup returns CDR1 KGHSH and CDR2 LQKENI. V dropped 2 bases and J dropped 2 bases, with 14 bases sitting between them.

This clonotype has a count of ten or more. This rearrangement joins TRBV6-1 to TRBJ1-5; TRBD1 aligns across 7 bases. The CDR3 totals 14 residues. V lost 10 bases to trimming and J lost 4 bases; unmatched junction nucleotides: 10. Germline CDR1 reads MNHNS; CDR2 reads SASEGT. The CDR3 bases are TGTGCCACCAAAGGGGGCGCCGGGAATCAGCCCCAGCATTTT. This translates into CATKGGAGNQPQHF.

This clonotype was seen more than once but under ten times. The chain carries TRBV6-4 and TRBJ2-2; TRBD2 agrees at 12 bases. Per germline, CDR1 MRHNA and CDR2 SNTAGT. Germline trimming cut 3 bases from V and 6 bases from J; bases unmatched to any gene: 2. The CDR3 extends over 15 amino acids. The CDR3 sequence: CASSELAGGPGELFF. The CDR3 bases are TGTGCCAGCAGTGAACTAGCGGGGGGACCCGGGGAGCTGTTTTTT.

This clonotype was recorded a few times. This chain connects TRBV29-1 to TRBJ2-7; 7 positions agree with TRBD1. CDR1 and CDR2 (germline): SQVTM, ANQGSEA. J was trimmed by 0 bases and V by 5 bases; bases with no gene match: 7. The CDR3 is made up of 14 amino acids. For the CDR3, the DNA is TGCAGCGTTCTGACAGGGATGGCCTCCTACGAGCAGTACTTC. Encoded protein: CSVLTGMASYEQYF.

This clonotype was detected ten times or more. CDR3 sequence reads: CASSQGLAGDTDTQYF. CDR3 nucleotide sequence: TGTGCCAGCAGCCAAGGACTAGCGGGGGACACAGATACGCAGTATTTT. The chain combines TRBV4-2 with TRBJ2-3; 12 nucleotides align to TRBD2. Germline V gives CDR1 LGHNA, CDR2 YNFKEQ. V was clipped by 1 base and J by 2 bases; unmatched bases: 1. The CDR3 has 16 amino acids.

This clonotype was seen many times. V gene TRBV6-1 combines with J gene TRBJ1-1; 8 nucleotides agree with TRBD1. Per the germline V gene, CDR1 is MNHNS and CDR2 is SASEGT. The ends lost 6 bases at V and 4 bases at J; junction bases unmatched: 4. This CDR3 has 13 residues. The CDR3 DNA follows: TGTGCCAGCAGCCCGACAGGGGCCACTGAAGCTTTCTTT. Protein: CASSPTGATEAFF.

In its sample, this clonotype was seen many times. The chain recombines TRBV11-2 with TRBJ1-1; D uncertain. Germline V gene data show CDR1 as SGHAT and CDR2 as FQNNGV. The CDR3 covers 13 residues. The V end was cut by 3 bases, the J end by 3 bases, with 8 bases between. CDR3 amino acids: CASSFGVDTEAFF. For the CDR3, the DNA is TGTGCCAGCAGCTTCGGCGTGGACACTGAAGCTTTCTTT. Full variable domain (outside the CDR3, taken from reference TRBV11-2 and TRBJ1-1): EAGVAQSPRYKIIEKRQSVAFWCNPISGHATLYWYQQILGQGPKLLIQFQNNGVVDDSQLPKDRFSAERLKGVDSTLKIQPAKLEDSAVYLCASSFGVDTEAFFGQGTRLTVV.

The chain combines TRBV27 with TRBJ2-7, with D perhaps matching TRBD2 (5 bases). Germline V gene lookup returns CDR1 MNHEY and CDR2 SMNVEV (reference sequence). The V end was cut by 3 bases, the J end by 0 bases, with 15 bases between. The CDR3 has 16 residues. The CDR3 bases are TGTGCCAGCAGTTTGCCAAGAGCGGCTAGCTCCTACGAGCAGTACTTC. This gives the protein CASSLPRAASSYEQYF.